The present T cell receptor (beta chain) was sequenced within a study of OX40 agonist ivuxolimab in advanced cancers. Profiled with immunoSEQ multiplex PCR; TCRdb holds only in-frame clones, not every one. The sample holds 60,000 to 75,000 clones, approximately 86% seen once. The germline V gene has CDR1 SGHRS and CDR2 YFSETQ. V was pared by 4 bases and J by 0 bases, with 12 bases between. The CDR3 is 15 residues long. This chain connects TRBV5-1 to TRBJ2-3; weak D call: TRBD2 (6 bases). The sequences come from CD4+ or CD8+ T cells sorted from blood, collected in a trial of the OX40 agonist ivuxolimab. The TCR originated in an adult with an advanced solid tumor such as melanoma, head and neck, liver or kidney cancer. CDR3 nucleotide sequence: TGCGCCAGCAGCACATCCGGGACTAGCACAGATACGCAGTATTTT. Translated, it gives CASSTSGTSTDTQYF.